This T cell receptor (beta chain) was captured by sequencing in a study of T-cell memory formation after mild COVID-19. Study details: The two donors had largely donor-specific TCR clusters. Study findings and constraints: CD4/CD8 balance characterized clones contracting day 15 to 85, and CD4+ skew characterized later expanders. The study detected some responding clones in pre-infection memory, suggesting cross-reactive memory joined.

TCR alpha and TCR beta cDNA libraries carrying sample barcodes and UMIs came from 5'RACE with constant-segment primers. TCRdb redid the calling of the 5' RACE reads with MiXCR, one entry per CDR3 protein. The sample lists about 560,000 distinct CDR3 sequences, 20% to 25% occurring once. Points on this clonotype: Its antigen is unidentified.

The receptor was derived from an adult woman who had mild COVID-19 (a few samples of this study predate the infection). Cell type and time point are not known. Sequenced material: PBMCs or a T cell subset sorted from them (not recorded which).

The CDR3 sequence is CASSWGRGRDQPQHF. CDR3 nucleotide sequence: TGTGCCAGCAGTTGGGGACGGGGGAGGGATCAGCCCCAGCATTTT. This rearrangement joins TRBV6-5 to TRBJ1-5; D might be TRBD1 (5 bases). V was shortened by 4 bases and J by 5 bases, with 15 bases between the two germline ends. The germline V gene encodes CDR1 MNHEY and CDR2 SVGAGI. This CDR3 spans 15 amino acids.